These 24 T cell receptor beta chains were all obtained from the same sample, sequenced in a study of blood T cell repertoires in COVID-19. TCRdb's table, derived via immunoSEQ multiplex PCR, lists solely in-frame clones and lacks some. The table lists fewer than 35,000 clones, around 86% of them singletons. Sequencing was done on a sample of peripheral blood. The source of these receptors is a human donor in a cohort sampled during active COVID-19. The donor label of this sample is uncertain.

In DNA form, the CDR3 reads TGTGCCAGCAGCGTAGCATCGGGAGCGGGAAACACCATATATTTT. Its translation is CASSVASGAGNTIYF. This chain connects TRBV9 to TRBJ1-3; D not certain. This CDR3 has 15 residues. Germline V gene data show CDR1 as SGDLS and CDR2 as YYNGEE. The ends were cut back, 0 bases at V and 4 bases at J, with 11 bases in the middle.

J is TRBJ2-4 and V is TRBV18; 12 bases match TRBD1. CDR1 KGHSH and CDR2 LQKENI come from the germline V gene. The CDR3 length is 18 residues. V shed 3 bases, J shed 0 bases, and the junction held 6 bases outside the gene matches. The CDR3 is CASSPGTGGLLAKNIQYF. DNA of the CDR3: TGTGCCAGCTCACCGGGGACAGGGGGCTTACTAGCCAAAAACATTCAGTACTTC.

The table lists this clone with a count of one. V gene TRBV9 combines with J gene TRBJ2-3; 15 positions match TRBD2. CDR1 is SGDLS and CDR2 is YYNGEE in the germline V gene. V gave up 3 bases and J gave up 5 bases; unmatched junction bases: 7. The length of the CDR3 is 17 residues. The CDR3 spells CASSGGTSGGFVDTQYF. In DNA form, the CDR3 reads TGTGCCAGCAGCGGCGGGACTAGCGGGGGGTTTGTAGATACGCAGTATTTT.

The rearrangement uses TRBV2 and TRBJ2-1, with a possible D match to TRBD1 (6 bases). Trimming took off 6 bases at V and 10 bases at J, with 10 bases between the two ends. The CDR3 extends over 11 amino acids. Germline-derived CDR1 and CDR2 are SNHLY and FYNNEI. CDR3: CASRADREQFF. The CDR3 DNA sequence: TGTGCCAGCAGGGCCGACAGGGAGCAGTTCTTC. The full variable domain, rest sourced from reference TRBV2 and TRBJ2-1, is EPEVTQTPSHQVTQMGQEVILRCVPISNHLYFYWYRQILGQKVEFLVSFYNNEISEKSEIFDDQFSVERPDGSNFTLKIRSTKLEDSAMYFCASRADREQFFGPGTRLTVL.

CDR3 bases: TGTGCCAGCAGCGCTCCGGAACAGGGAGACACTGAAGCTTTCTTT. Its translation: CASSAPEQGDTEAFF. This chain connects TRBV5-4 to TRBJ1-1; the D gene is possibly TRBD1 (6 bases). The length of the CDR3 is 15 residues. CDR1 is SGHNT and CDR2 is YYREEE in the germline V gene (reference sequence). V lost 4 bases, J lost 3 bases, and 16 bases lay in between.

This clone was detected only a few times. The chain employs TRBV11-1 and TRBJ1-6; the D gene is possibly TRBD1 (6 bases). There are 15 residues in the CDR3. The germline CDR1 and CDR2 sequences are SGHAT and FQDESV (reference sequence). Trimming shortened V by 5 bases and J by 5 bases, and 13 bases separated the two germline ends. The CDR3 is CASSPRTANNSPLHF. CDR3 in DNA: TGTGCCAGCAGCCCAAGGACAGCAAATAATTCACCCCTCCACTTT.

V is TRBV28 and J is TRBJ1-6; TRBD1 matches 7 bases. The V gene end was trimmed by 7 bases and the J gene end by 12 bases; junction bases not matched to a gene: 9. The CDR3 extends over 13 amino acids. Germline CDR1 reads MDHEN; CDR2 reads SYDVKM. For the CDR3, the DNA is TGTGCCAGCACCCTAGGACAGGTCCTACCCCTCCACTTT. It codes for CASTLGQVLPLHF.

The chain has TRBV11-3 and TRBJ2-1; 10 bases match TRBD2. The CDR3 totals 14 residues. J gave up 9 bases and V 3 bases, and 5 bases lay outside the gene matches. Germline V gives CDR1 SGHNT, CDR2 YENEEA. In DNA form, the CDR3 reads TGTGCCAGCAGCTTGACTAGCGGGCGGGGTGAGCAGTTCTTC. The encoded protein is CASSLTSGRGEQFF. The full variable domain, in which reference TRBV11-3 and TRBJ2-1 provide the parts outside the CDR3, is EAGVVQSPRYKIIEKKQPVAFWCNPISGHNTLYWYLQNLGQGPELLIRYENEEAVDDSQLPKDRFSAERLKGVDSTLKIQPAELGDSAVYLCASSLTSGRGEQFFGPGTRLTVL.

About this clone itself: Germline and junction disagree at one end, which may indicate a read error. Other nucleotide sequences in the sample specify the same CDR3. This rearrangement joins TRBV12-3 or TRBV12-4 to TRBJ1-2; TRBD1 matches 8 bases. This CDR3 is 12 amino acids long. Here the CDR3 reads CASSLDRGGYTF. The CDR3 bases are TGTGCCAGCAGTCTAGACAGGGGCGGCTACACCTTT.

The CDR3 is CASSDSSRAGGYTF. The CDR3 nucleotides read TGTGCCAGCAGTGATTCGTCGAGGGCTGGCGGCTACACCTTC. This sequence joins TRBV6-1 and TRBJ1-2; D remains unclear. Germline V CDR1 and CDR2: MNHNS, SASEGT. Trimming removed 3 bases at V and 8 bases at J, with 16 bases between. CDR3 length equals 14 residues.

The V call is TRBV5-1, the J call TRBJ2-5; 8 nucleotides align to TRBD2. Per germline, CDR1 SGHRS and CDR2 YFSETQ. This CDR3 has 16 amino acids. Trimming removed 4 bases from V and 2 bases from J; junction bases left unmatched: 10. As DNA, the CDR3 is TGCGCCAGCAGCCTGATGGGCGGGGGGTCACAAGAGACCCAGTACTTC. Amino acids: CASSLMGGGSQETQYF.

This chain uses TRBV6-5 with TRBJ2-2; perhaps TRBD1 as D (6 bases). Germline CDR1 reads MNHEY; CDR2 reads SVGAGI. The CDR3 spans 15 residues. Trimming cost V 6 bases and J 0 bases, with 11 bases left between them. The CDR3 loop is CASRGTPSNTGELFF. CDR3 DNA sequence: TGTGCCAGCAGGGGGACACCCTCGAACACCGGGGAGCTGTTTTTT.

This chain connects TRBV5-5 to TRBJ1-1; 7 bases align to TRBD1. This CDR3 has 14 amino acids. Germline V gives CDR1 SGHKS, CDR2 YYEKEE (reference sequence). J was trimmed by 8 bases and V by 5 bases; bases with no gene match: 12. The CDR3 loop is CASSLTGALGEAFF. Written as DNA, the CDR3 is TGTGCCAGCAGTCTCACAGGGGCTCTGGGCGAAGCTTTCTTT.

This chain connects TRBV7-3 to TRBJ2-1; D is possibly TRBD2 (7 bases). Germline loops: CDR1 SGHTA, CDR2 FQGTGA. This CDR3 is built from 16 residues. Between the trimmed V and J ends, which lost 4 bases and 0 bases, there was a span of 13 bases. The CDR3 sequence: CASSSRRGPSYNEQFF. In nucleotides, the CDR3 is TGTGCCAGCAGCTCCCGGCGGGGGCCCTCCTACAATGAGCAGTTCTTC.

The chain has TRBV5-1 and TRBJ2-3; 8 bases are a match to TRBD2. V trimming: 4 bases; J trimming: 3 bases; junction bases outside the gene matches: 4. The CDR3 has 14 amino acids. Looked up from germline, CDR1 is SGHRS and CDR2 is YFSETQ. The CDR3 bases are TGCGCCAGCAGCGCGGGGGGCGGGACAGATACGCAGTATTTT. Residues: CASSAGGGTDTQYF. Full variable domain (outside the CDR3, taken from reference TRBV5-1 and TRBJ2-3): KAGVTQTPRYLIKTRGQQVTLSCSPISGHRSVSWYQQTPGQGLQFLFEYFSETQRNKGNFPGRFSGRQFSNSRSEMNVSTLELGDSALYLCASSAGGGTDTQYFGPGTRLTVL.

This chain connects TRBV5-1 to TRBJ2-2; 8 bases map to TRBD1. The CDR3 loop spans 16 amino acids. Germline-derived CDR1 and CDR2 are SGHRS and YFSETQ. Trimming cost V 4 bases and J 4 bases; bases outside gene matches: 9. As DNA, the CDR3 is TGCGCCAGCAGCCCCGGACAGGGAAAAGGCACCGGGGAGCTGTTTTTT. Amino acids: CASSPGQGKGTGELFF.

The chain is built from TRBV18 and TRBJ2-3; no reliable D call. The germline V gene has CDR1 KGHSH and CDR2 LQKENI. The CDR3 is 13 residues long. The V end lost 0 bases, the J end lost 6 bases, and 7 bases lay between the germline ends. Here the CDR3 reads CASSPPWADTQYF. CDR3 in DNA: TGTGCCAGCTCACCACCCTGGGCTGATACGCAGTATTTT.

The gene calls are TRBV12-3 or TRBV12-4 and TRBJ1-5; D gene uncertain. The CDR3 is 13 residues long. V lost 7 bases and J lost 6, with 13 bases in between. The CDR3 protein is CASNPGGPQPQHF. The CDR3 DNA reads TGTGCCAGCAACCCTGGAGGACCTCAGCCCCAGCATTTT.

The genes are TRBV7-3 and TRBJ1-6; 11 bases fit TRBD1. Trimming cost V 5 bases and J 7 bases; bases outside gene matches: 4. Germline V gives CDR1 SGHTA, CDR2 FQGTGA. The CDR3 totals 15 residues. CDR3 amino acids: CASSRTGGINSPLHF. CDR3 nucleotides: TGTGCCAGCAGCAGGACAGGGGGCATCAATTCACCCCTCCACTTT.

This clone has only one observation. The chain joins TRBV28 to TRBJ2-7; 7 bases match TRBD1. V was clipped by 7 bases and J by 3 bases; unmatched bases: 12. This CDR3 is 15 amino acids long. Germline CDR1 reads MDHEN; CDR2 reads SYDVKM. The DNA for the CDR3 is TGTGCCAGCACCCCCGGGGACAGTATTTTCTACGAGCAGTACTTC. It specifies CASTPGDSIFYEQYF.

This chain connects TRBV6-5 to TRBJ2-1; 11 nucleotides align to TRBD2. The V segment lost 6 bases and the J segment 9 bases; nucleotides outside the gene matches: 7. The CDR3 contains 14 residues. The V gene's germline CDR1 is MNHEY and CDR2 SVGAGI. The CDR3 loop is CASRVLAGVSEQFF. For the CDR3, the DNA is TGTGCCAGCAGGGTACTAGCGGGGGTTAGTGAGCAGTTCTTC.

The rearrangement links TRBV27 to TRBJ2-1; no firm D call. The CDR3 consists of 16 residues. CDR1 MNHEY and CDR2 SMNVEV come from the germline V gene (reference sequence). V gave up 5 bases and J gave up 0 bases, with 14 bases separating them. CDR3 sequence: CASSPELIYSYNEQFF. CDR3 bases: TGTGCCAGCAGTCCCGAACTTATTTACTCCTACAATGAGCAGTTCTTC.

V gene TRBV7-3 combines with J gene TRBJ2-5; 14 bases align to TRBD2. V lost 5 bases and J lost 1; bases outside the gene matches: 6. The CDR3 contains 17 residues. CDR1 and CDR2 (germline): SGHTA, FQGTGA. The DNA for the CDR3 is TGTGCCAGCAGCCCCGGGACTAGCGGGGGAAGCCAAGAGACCCAGTACTTC. Translating gives CASSPGTSGGSQETQYF.

V is TRBV9 and J is TRBJ2-3, with 8 positions matching TRBD1. Germline V gives CDR1 SGDLS, CDR2 YYNGEE. The V gene end was trimmed by 8 bases and the J gene end by 7 bases; junction bases not matched to a gene: 12. The CDR3 loop spans 14 amino acids. CDR3 in amino acids: CASSPRGQDYTQYF. The CDR3 region has the DNA TGTGCCAGTTCCCCCCGGGGACAGGACTATACGCAGTATTTT.